A single sample is the source of the 9 T cell receptor beta chains below, sequenced in a study of cytomegalovirus exposure and HLA in healthy donors. Assay used: immunoSEQ multiplex PCR; TCRdb lists only in-frame clones, some missing. The repertoire holds 200,000 or so clones, with over 65% as singletons. Material: PBMCs. The receptors were gathered from a man in his late teens or twenties in good health and CMV-seropositive.

The V gene is TRBV25-1, the J gene TRBJ2-7; perhaps TRBD1 as D (6 bases). Germline V CDR1 and CDR2: MGHDK, SYGVNS. The length of the CDR3 is 15 residues. V lost 4 bases to trimming and J lost 0 bases, with 13 bases between them. The CDR3 DNA follows: TGTGCCAGCAGTGCGGCCGACAGGTTCTCCTACGAGCAGTACTTC. It translates to CASSAADRFSYEQYF.

The chain recombines TRBV7-2 with TRBJ2-3; TRBD2 agrees at 7 bases. The CDR3 loop spans 15 amino acids. The V gene's germline CDR1 is SGHTA and CDR2 FQGNSA. The trim removed 5 bases at V and 4 bases at J, leaving 9 bases unmatched. CDR3 sequence reads: CASSLGGGSADTQYF. As DNA, the CDR3 is TGTGCCAGCAGCCTGGGGGGGGGAAGTGCAGATACGCAGTATTTT.

The V call is TRBV28, the J call TRBJ1-2; a weak D match, TRBD1 (6 bases). The germline V gene encodes CDR1 MDHEN and CDR2 SYDVKM. V dropped 5 bases and J dropped 5 bases, with 18 bases sitting between them. This CDR3 is 15 amino acids long. CDR3 sequence (DNA): TGTGCCAGCAGTCGGGGGGCTGCGAACTCATATGGCTACACCTTC. This translates into CASSRGAANSYGYTF.

This clone came up once. The chain recombines TRBV27 with TRBJ1-1; a weak D match, TRBD1 (5 bases). The CDR3 sequence is 14 residues long. V was shortened by 3 bases and J by 2 bases, with 10 bases between the two germline ends. The germline V gene has CDR1 MNHEY and CDR2 SMNVEV (reference sequence). The CDR3 DNA sequence: TGTGCCAGCAGTTTCTCCGGGGGTAACACTGAAGCTTTCTTT. Its protein product is CASSFSGGNTEAFF.

The chain recombines TRBV28 with TRBJ1-2, with D possibly being TRBD1 (5 bases). Trimming took 10 bases from V and 4 from J, leaving 10 bases between them. CDR1 MDHEN and CDR2 SYDVKM come from the germline V gene. This CDR3 contains 11 residues. CDR3 amino acids: CATGGTYGYTF. The CDR3 DNA reads as TGTGCCACGGGGGGTACCTATGGCTACACCTTC.

This rearrangement joins TRBV28 to TRBJ2-1; TRBD1 aligns across 7 bases. The CDR3 has 15 residues. Per the germline V gene, CDR1 is MDHEN and CDR2 is SYDVKM. V lost 6 bases and J lost 4; bases outside the gene matches: 9. CDR3 amino acids: CASSEQTRGYNEQFF. In nucleotides, the CDR3 is TGTGCCAGCAGCGAACAGACCAGGGGGTACAATGAGCAGTTCTTC.

V and J are TRBV7-2 and TRBJ2-1, with 9 bases fitting TRBD1. Germline values: CDR1 SGHTA, CDR2 FQGNSA. V shed 5 bases and J 3 bases; nucleotides not matched to a gene: 2. The CDR3 contains 14 residues. The CDR3 spells CASSVDRGYNEQFF. The CDR3 nucleotides are TGTGCCAGCAGCGTGGACAGGGGCTACAATGAGCAGTTCTTC. The whole variable domain, remainder taken from reference TRBV7-2 and TRBJ2-1, is GAGVSQSPSNKVTEKGKDVELRCDPISGHTALYWYRQSLGQGLEFLIYFQGNSAPDKSGLPSDRFSAERTGGSVSTLTIQRTQQEDSAVYLCASSVDRGYNEQFFGPGTRLTVL.

This clone was observed a single time. The V gene is TRBV5-3, the J gene TRBJ2-7; 8 bases are shared with TRBD1. TRBV5-3 is reported as an ORF; its role is uncertain. Losses at the gene ends were 4 bases for V and 4 bases for J; bases not matched to a gene: 10. The CDR3 totals 15 residues. In nucleotides, the CDR3 is TGTGCCAGAAGCCCTTGCGGGACAGGACTGTACGAGCAGTACTTC. Translation gives CARSPCGTGLYEQYF.

The chain recombines TRBV4-1 with TRBJ1-4; 8 bases fit TRBD1. Germline assignment: CDR1 MGHRA and CDR2 YSYEKL. This CDR3 contains 17 residues. V was clipped by 3 bases and J by 3 bases; unmatched bases: 9. The CDR3 spells CASSQGDRGIANEKLFF. CDR3 bases: TGCGCCAGCAGCCAGGGCGACAGGGGCATCGCTAATGAAAAACTGTTTTTT.